This T cell receptor (beta chain) was sequenced during a study of blood T cell repertoires in COVID-19. Produced via immunoSEQ multiplex PCR; TCRdb's table is partial and in-frame only. This sample has 360,000 or so clones, with roughly 87% found just once. There are 15 residues in the CDR3. Trimming cost V 5 bases and J 0 bases; bases outside gene matches: 8. Looked up from germline, CDR1 is SGHRS and CDR2 is YFSETQ. This receptor was identified in a woman aged 30 to 39 who had recovered from COVID-19. Sequencing was carried out using PBMCs or T cells enriched from blood (not recorded which). The rearrangement joins TRBV5-1 to TRBJ2-7; 7 bases map to TRBD2. The CDR3 sequence is CASSPWGGNSYEQYF. The CDR3 DNA follows: TGCGCCAGCAGTCCCTGGGGGGGGAACTCCTACGAGCAGTACTTC.